The 22 T cell receptor beta chains in this list originate from one sample, sequenced in a study of glioma-infiltrating T cells. Amplification of TCR alpha and beta CDR3 regions from RNA used iRepertoire nested multiplex PCR. TCRdb re-called the multiplex PCR reads with MiXCR, one entry per CDR3 protein. The top ten hold about 6.7% of the sample, which has approximately 90,000 distinct CDR3 sequences, about 23% seen once. Sequencing input: glioma tissue, nonneoplastic brain tissue, or PBMCs (not recorded which). These receptors originate from a human donor with low-grade glioma or glioblastoma, undergoing nonglioma brain surgery, or in good health (not recorded which).

V is TRBV30 and J is TRBJ1-2; D is perhaps TRBD1 (5 bases). Germline V CDR1 and CDR2: GTSNPN, SVGIG (reference sequence). The CDR3 runs 13 residues. V was clipped by 0 bases and J by 8 bases, with 13 bases between them. The CDR3 spells CAWSVHGGGGYTF. The CDR3 DNA sequence: TGTGCCTGGAGTGTACACGGGGGAGGCGGCTACACCTTC.

This clonotype was seen repeatedly, ten times or more. The chain joins TRBV4-1 to TRBJ2-5, with D tentatively TRBD2 (5 bases). Germline loops: CDR1 MGHRA, CDR2 YSYEKL. The CDR3 has 15 amino acids. The V gene lost 1 base and the J gene lost 4 bases, with 13 bases spanning the gap. CDR3 loop: CASSQGSLGGETQYF. The CDR3 nucleotides read TGCGCCAGCAGCCAAGGATCTCTAGGAGGAGAGACCCAGTACTTC.

At least ten counts were recorded for this clonotype. The genes are TRBV4-1 and TRBJ2-2; weak D call: TRBD2 (6 bases). V lost 0 bases and J 15 bases, leaving 14 bases between the germline ends. Per germline, CDR1 MGHRA and CDR2 YSYEKL. There are 13 residues in the CDR3. In DNA form, the CDR3 reads TGCGCCAGCAGCCAAGATCGGGAGACTAGGGTGTTTTTT. Residues: CASSQDRETRVFF.

This sequence joins TRBV9 and TRBJ1-1; D gene unclear. The length of the CDR3 is 14 residues. Germline V gene lookup returns CDR1 SGDLS and CDR2 YYNGEE. The V gene lost 6 bases and the J gene lost 1 base, with 13 bases spanning the gap. CDR3 in amino acids: CASTSGSENTEAFF. In nucleotides, the CDR3 is TGTGCCAGCACTTCGGGGTCGGAGAACACTGAAGCTTTCTTT.

Ten or more counts support this clonotype. The rearrangement uses TRBV5-1 and TRBJ1-1, with D unclear. The CDR3 is made up of 13 amino acids. Between the trimmed V and J ends, which lost 4 bases and 3 bases, there was a span of 10 bases. Germline-derived CDR1 and CDR2 are SGHRS and YFSETQ. In DNA, the CDR3 is TGCGCCAGCAGCCCATCCGGCCACACTGAAGCTTTCTTT. Its protein is CASSPSGHTEAFF.

This clonotype was found many times. The chain couples TRBV6-2 or TRBV6-3 to TRBJ1-1; perhaps TRBD1 as D (5 bases). Germline CDR1 is MNHEY and CDR2 is SVGEGT. The CDR3 extends over 16 amino acids. V shed 3 bases and J shed 3 bases, with 17 bases lying between them. The CDR3 loop is CASSYSGTFRDTEAFF. The CDR3 coding sequence is TGTGCCAGCAGTTATTCGGGGACCTTCAGGGACACTGAAGCTTTCTTT.

This clonotype was counted only a few times. The chain links TRBV11-2 to TRBJ1-5, with a tentative D call TRBD1 (6 bases). Trimming removed 0 bases from V and 7 bases from J, with 7 bases in between. Germline loops: CDR1 SGHAT, CDR2 FQNNGV. The CDR3 is made up of 13 amino acids. CDR3: CASSLDRGQPQHF. The CDR3 DNA reads TGTGCCAGCAGCTTAGATAGGGGGCAGCCCCAGCATTTT.

This clonotype occurred a few times. V and J are TRBV5-4 and TRBJ2-3, with D possibly TRBD2 on 5 matching bases. CDR3 length: 14 amino acids. Trimming took 4 bases from V and 5 from J, leaving 14 bases between them. Germline V CDR1 and CDR2: SGHNT, YYREEE (reference sequence). CDR3 region: CASSIRVREDTQYF. In nucleotides, the CDR3 is TGTGCCAGCAGCATCCGGGTGAGGGAAGATACGCAGTATTTT.

Many counts were recorded for this clonotype. This chain links TRBV12-3 or TRBV12-4 with TRBJ2-1, with a possible D match to TRBD1 (6 bases). The V end lost 6 bases, the J end lost 6 bases, and 12 bases lay between the germline ends. The CDR3 length is 13 residues. The DNA for the CDR3 is TGTGCCAGCAGGGACAGCCGGTCCAATGAGCAGTTCTTC. Translation gives CASRDSRSNEQFF.

This clonotype was observed once. The genes are TRBV11-2 and TRBJ2-5; 7 bases align to TRBD1. This CDR3 contains 15 residues. Per the germline V gene, CDR1 is SGHAT and CDR2 is FQNNGV. The V segment lost 6 bases and the J segment 7 bases; nucleotides outside the gene matches: 14. The CDR3 sequence: CASSFLGTDKGTQYF. The DNA of the CDR3 is TGTGCCAGCAGTTTTCTCGGGACAGACAAAGGGACCCAGTACTTC.

At least ten counts were recorded for this clonotype. The genes are TRBV7-2 and TRBJ2-3; D is perhaps TRBD1 or TRBD2 (5 bases each). Germline lookup yields CDR1 SGHTA and CDR2 FQGNSA. The CDR3 length is 15 residues. Trimming took off 3 bases at V and 4 bases at J, with 14 bases between the two ends. The DNA for the CDR3 is TGTGCCAGCAGCTTCAAGGCAGGGAGTGCAGATACGCAGTATTTT. Translation gives CASSFKAGSADTQYF.

The rearrangement uses TRBV29-1 and TRBJ2-7, with TRBD1 identical over 8 bases. V dropped 6 bases and J dropped 4; count of bases not matched to a gene: 11. Germline V gives CDR1 SQVTM, CDR2 ANQGSEA. This CDR3 comprises 14 residues. CDR3 region: CSVAAQGAGYEQYF. The CDR3 nucleotides are TGCAGCGTCGCCGCCCAGGGGGCTGGTTACGAGCAGTACTTC.

This clonotype was detected a few times. This chain links TRBV3-1 with TRBJ2-3; 11 bases line up with TRBD2. Germline trimming cut 4 bases from V and 4 bases from J; bases unmatched to any gene: 13. The CDR3 has 18 residues. Looked up from germline, CDR1 is LGHDT and CDR2 is YNNKEL (reference sequence). CDR3 sequence reads: CASSRARTSGRLPDTQYF. DNA of the CDR3: TGTGCCAGCAGCCGAGCACGGACTAGCGGGCGGTTGCCAGATACGCAGTATTTT.

This clonotype was recorded a few times. The chain carries TRBV5-1 and TRBJ2-1; 8 nucleotides agree with TRBD1. CDR3 length: 17 residues. CDR1 is SGHRS, CDR2 YFSETQ, per germline. V gave up 4 bases and J gave up 4 bases; unmatched junction bases: 13. The CDR3 loop is CASSPGQVIPSYNEQFF. The CDR3, as DNA: TGCGCCAGCAGCCCGGGACAGGTCATCCCCTCTTACAATGAGCAGTTCTTC.

V and J are TRBV7-6 and TRBJ2-1; 11 positions agree with TRBD1. Germline CDR1 reads SGHVS; CDR2 reads FNYEAQ. Trimming cost V 4 bases and J 8 bases; bases outside gene matches: 4. CDR3 length: 14 amino acids. This CDR3 reads CASSYRTGGYEQFF. The DNA for the CDR3 is TGTGCCAGCAGCTACCGGACAGGGGGCTATGAGCAGTTCTTC.

This clonotype was found many times. The rearrangement joins TRBV20-1 to TRBJ1-2; D perhaps matches TRBD1 (6 bases). V lost 3 bases and J 4 bases, leaving 12 bases between the germline ends. This CDR3 has 13 residues. Germline loops: CDR1 DFQATT, CDR2 SNEGSKA (reference sequence). The chain's CDR3 is CSASKGDAYGYTF. DNA of the CDR3: TGCAGTGCTAGTAAGGGGGACGCCTATGGCTACACCTTC.

This clonotype has ten or more counts. The chain has TRBV18 and TRBJ2-5; D remains unclear. CDR1 is KGHSH, CDR2 LQKENI, per germline. With 5 bases removed from V and 1 base from J, the gap between germline ends came to 8 bases. CDR3 length equals 13 residues. The CDR3 spells CASSASPQETQYF. CDR3 DNA sequence: TGTGCCAGCTCAGCCTCACCCCAAGAGACCCAGTACTTC. Looking up the rest from reference TRBV18 and TRBJ2-5 gives the full variable domain: NAGVMQNPRHLVRRRGQEARLRCSPMKGHSHVYWYRQLPEEGLKFMVYLQKENIIDESGMPKERFSAEFPKEGPSILRIQQVVRGDSAAYFCASSASPQETQYFGPGTRLLVL.

This clonotype was counted only a few times. CDR3 residues: CASSQVGGQGTYEQYF. CDR3 nucleotides: TGCGCCAGCAGCCAAGTAGGGGGACAGGGGACCTACGAGCAGTACTTC. The rearrangement uses TRBV4-1 and TRBJ2-7; 10 nucleotides align to TRBD1. J gave up 2 bases and V 1 base, and 5 bases lay outside the gene matches. The CDR3 covers 16 residues. CDR1 and CDR2 (germline): MGHRA, YSYEKL.

A remark on this clonotype: A much larger clone is a single base away; this may be a read error. The gene calls are TRBV7-9 and TRBJ2-1, with 7 positions matching TRBD2. This CDR3 has 14 residues. The trim removed 6 bases at V and 5 bases at J, leaving 7 bases unmatched. Germline-derived CDR1 and CDR2 are SEHNR and FQNEAQ (reference sequence). CDR3 in DNA: TGTGCCAGCAGGGCCCCACGGGGGGACAATGAGCAGTTCTTC. Its translation is CASRAPRGDNEQFF.

This clonotype was counted at least ten times. A much larger clone is a single base away; this may be a read error. The chain has TRBV12-3 or TRBV12-4 and TRBJ1-1, with a possible D match to TRBD1 (5 bases). The CDR3 length is 13 residues. V lost 6 bases, J lost 1 base, and 9 bases lay in between. The CDR3 sequence is CASRPDRNTEAFF. For the CDR3, the DNA is TGTGCCAGCAGACCCGACAGGAACACTGAAGCTTTCTTT.

A remark on this clonotype: The CDR3 carries no conserved terminal phenylalanine or tryptophan, so it likely arises from a read error. The V and J genes are TRBV7-9 and TRBJ1-6; D remains unclear. Looked up from germline, CDR1 is SEHNR and CDR2 is FQNEAQ (reference sequence). The CDR3 is 13 amino acids. Written as DNA, the CDR3 is TGTGCCAGAAGCTTTGAAGGTGATTCACCCCTCCACGTT. Its protein product is CARSFEGDSPLHV.

In its sample, this clonotype was seen many times. The genes are TRBV6-2 or TRBV6-3 and TRBJ2-2; D tentatively fits TRBD1 or TRBD2 (6 bases each). The CDR3 runs 14 residues. Germline CDR1 reads MNHEY; CDR2 reads SVGEGT. V was trimmed by 4 bases and J by 4 bases, leaving 10 bases between them. CDR3 loop: CASSWGAGTGELFF. The CDR3 region has the DNA TGTGCCAGCAGTTGGGGGGCCGGCACCGGGGAGCTGTTTTTT.